The rows below give T cell receptor beta chains drawn from one sample of a study of shared clonotypes between healthy human individuals. Some clones are missing from TCRdb's copy, which holds only in-frame ones; the method was immunoSEQ multiplex PCR. The profile shows around 600,000 clones, roughly 97% of them singletons. Source material: naive CD4+ T cells sorted from blood. These receptors originate from a woman under 40 in good health. Both conserved end residues are part of each CDR3. The order of the fields is D gene, J gene, V gene, clone size, CDR3 DNA, CDR3 protein. The D gene is left open where the match is weak. Clone size appears in some rows only: once, few, many, or a class for an expanded clone.

D gene: NA
J gene: TRBJ2-5
V gene: TRBV2
clone size: NA
CDR3 DNA: TGTGCCAGCACCTTGAATTCGGTCCAGGAGACCCAGTACTTC
CDR3 protein: CASTLNSVQETQYF

D gene: TRBD1
J gene: TRBJ1-1
V gene: TRBV18
clone size: NA
CDR3 DNA: TGTGCCAGCTCACCCAGACAGGGAGCGAACACTGAAGCTTTCTTT
CDR3 protein: CASSPRQGANTEAFF

D gene: NA
J gene: TRBJ2-5
V gene: TRBV7-7
clone size: NA
CDR3 DNA: TGTGCCAGCAGCCAAAACCAGGGACGGGCGGAGACCCAGTACTTC
CDR3 protein: CASSQNQGRAETQYF

D gene: TRBD2
J gene: TRBJ2-7
V gene: TRBV28
clone size: NA
CDR3 DNA: TGTGCCAGCAGTGGGGGAGCGGGAGGTCTCTACGAGCAGTACTTC
CDR3 protein: CASSGGAGGLYEQYF

D gene: NA
J gene: TRBJ1-1
V gene: TRBV19
clone size: NA
CDR3 DNA: TGTGCCAGTAGTATTATAGGCAGGGTGAACACTGAAGCTTTCTTT
CDR3 protein: CASSIIGRVNTEAFF

D gene: TRBD2
J gene: TRBJ2-1
V gene: TRBV5-6
clone size: NA
CDR3 DNA: TGTGCCAGCAGCGTAGCGGGAGGGGCAGACAATGAGCAGTTCTTC
CDR3 protein: CASSVAGGADNEQFF

D gene: TRBD2
J gene: TRBJ2-1
V gene: TRBV27
clone size: NA
CDR3 DNA: TGTGCCAGCAGTACGTCCCTACTAGCGTCCAATGAGCAGTTCTTC
CDR3 protein: CASSTSLLASNEQFF

D gene: TRBD1
J gene: TRBJ1-5
V gene: TRBV4-1
clone size: NA
CDR3 DNA: TGCGCCAGCAGCCAAGTTCCTAGCGGACAGGGATACCAGCCCCAGCATTTT
CDR3 protein: CASSQVPSGQGYQPQHF

D gene: TRBD1
J gene: TRBJ2-4
V gene: TRBV5-1
clone size: NA
CDR3 DNA: TGCGCCAGCAGCTTGACAGGGGGGTTC
CDR3 protein: CASSLTGGF

D gene: NA
J gene: TRBJ2-1
V gene: TRBV18
clone size: once
CDR3 DNA: TGTGCCAGCTCACCTCGATACGAAGAGCAGTTCTTC
CDR3 protein: CASSPRYEEQFF

D gene: TRBD2
J gene: TRBJ2-7
V gene: TRBV2
clone size: NA
CDR3 DNA: TGTGCCAGCACACTAGCGGCCACCGTATTCTCCTACGAGCAGTACTTC
CDR3 protein: CASTLAATVFSYEQYF

D gene: NA
J gene: TRBJ1-2
V gene: TRBV28
clone size: NA
CDR3 DNA: TGTGCCAGTTCGAGGCGAATCTATGGCTACACCTTC
CDR3 protein: CASSRRIYGYTF

D gene: TRBD2
J gene: TRBJ2-5
V gene: TRBV5-6
clone size: NA
CDR3 DNA: TGTGCCAGCAGCCCATGGACTAGCCAAGAGACCCAGTACTTC
CDR3 protein: CASSPWTSQETQYF

D gene: NA
J gene: TRBJ1-5
V gene: TRBV5-8
clone size: NA
CDR3 DNA: TGTGCCAGCAGCTTGGTGGACGGGGTTAGCAATCAGCCCCAGCATTTT
CDR3 protein: CASSLVDGVSNQPQHF

D gene: NA
J gene: TRBJ2-1
V gene: TRBV7-7
clone size: NA
CDR3 DNA: TGTGCCAGCAGCTCGAGACTAGAGGCCTCCTACAATGAGCAGTTCTTC
CDR3 protein: CASSSRLEASYNEQFF

D gene: NA
J gene: TRBJ1-1
V gene: TRBV18
clone size: NA
CDR3 DNA: TGTGCCAGCTCACCGGGAGCTGATGAAGCTTTCTTT
CDR3 protein: CASSPGADEAFF

D gene: TRBD1
J gene: TRBJ1-1
V gene: TRBV5-6
clone size: NA
CDR3 DNA: TGTGCCAGCAGCTCGTCAGACAGGGCCTACACTGAAGCTTTCTTT
CDR3 protein: CASSSSDRAYTEAFF

D gene: NA
J gene: TRBJ1-2
V gene: TRBV25-1
clone size: NA
CDR3 DNA: TGTGCCAGCAGTGCCCCCAACTATGGCTACACCTTC
CDR3 protein: CASSAPNYGYTF

D gene: NA
J gene: TRBJ1-1
V gene: TRBV5-1
clone size: NA
CDR3 DNA: TGCGCCAGCAGCGCCGGACAAATGCAAACTGAAGCTTTCTTT
CDR3 protein: CASSAGQMQTEAFF

D gene: NA
J gene: TRBJ2-2
V gene: TRBV28
clone size: NA
CDR3 DNA: TGTGCCAGCAGTTTAAGCGGGCCCCTATACACCGGGGAGCTGTTTTTT
CDR3 protein: CASSLSGPLYTGELFF

D gene: NA
J gene: TRBJ1-4
V gene: TRBV5-4
clone size: NA
CDR3 DNA: TGTGCCAGCAGCCAGCAGGGAAGTGAAAAACTGTTTTTT
CDR3 protein: CASSQQGSEKLFF

D gene: NA
J gene: TRBJ1-4
V gene: TRBV6-5
clone size: once
CDR3 DNA: TGTGCCAGCAGAGCGAATGAAAAACTGTTTTTT
CDR3 protein: CASRANEKLFF

D gene: NA
J gene: TRBJ2-1
V gene: TRBV19
clone size: NA
CDR3 DNA: TGTGCCAGTAGTATAGGGCCGGCTGAGCAGTTCTTC
CDR3 protein: CASSIGPAEQFF

D gene: TRBD1
J gene: TRBJ2-5
V gene: TRBV18
clone size: NA
CDR3 DNA: TGTGCCAGCTCACCACCGGGGACAGCTCAAGAGACCCAGTACTTC
CDR3 protein: CASSPPGTAQETQYF

D gene: TRBD2
J gene: TRBJ2-7
V gene: TRBV27
clone size: once
CDR3 DNA: TGTGCCAGCAGTCCACCTAAAGGGGGACTAGCGGGAATCGCCTACGAGCAGTACTTC
CDR3 protein: CASSPPKGGLAGIAYEQYF

D gene: NA
J gene: TRBJ1-1
V gene: TRBV27
clone size: NA
CDR3 DNA: TGTGCCAGCAGTTTAAGTCGGATGAACACTGAAGCTTTCTTT
CDR3 protein: CASSLSRMNTEAFF

D gene: NA
J gene: TRBJ2-5
V gene: TRBV27
clone size: NA
CDR3 DNA: TGTGCCAGCAGTTTATCCGGTTTCGTCAGTCTGGGAGAGACCCAGTACTTC
CDR3 protein: CASSLSGFVSLGETQYF

D gene: NA
J gene: TRBJ2-7
V gene: TRBV18
clone size: NA
CDR3 DNA: TGTGCCAGCTCACCGGATTCAGGGTCCCCCCACGAGCAGTACTTC
CDR3 protein: CASSPDSGSPHEQYF

D gene: NA
J gene: TRBJ1-3
V gene: TRBV9
clone size: NA
CDR3 DNA: TGTGCCAGCAGCTCAGAGGTCCAGGCTAGCTCTGGAAACACCATATATTTT
CDR3 protein: CASSSEVQASSGNTIYF

D gene: NA
J gene: TRBJ2-7
V gene: TRBV7-9
clone size: NA
CDR3 DNA: TGTGCCAGCAGCTTACTGGGTTACGAGCAGTACTTC
CDR3 protein: CASSLLGYEQYF

D gene: NA
J gene: TRBJ2-1
V gene: TRBV15
clone size: NA
CDR3 DNA: TGTGCCACCAGTTGGCTGAGTGGGAATGAGCAGTTCTTC
CDR3 protein: CATSWLSGNEQFF

D gene: TRBD1
J gene: TRBJ2-4
V gene: TRBV4-1
clone size: NA
CDR3 DNA: TGCGCCAGCAGCCAAGTTGTGGACAGGGATCGGGACAAAAACATTCAGTACTTC
CDR3 protein: CASSQVVDRDRDKNIQYF

D gene: TRBD1
J gene: TRBJ2-1
V gene: TRBV28
clone size: NA
CDR3 DNA: TGTGCCAGCAGCCCAACAGGGGGCGCAGGATACAATGAGCAGTTCTTC
CDR3 protein: CASSPTGGAGYNEQFF

D gene: NA
J gene: TRBJ2-5
V gene: TRBV27
clone size: NA
CDR3 DNA: TGTGCCAGCAGTTTTCGGAACGGGGAGACCCAGTACTTC
CDR3 protein: CASSFRNGETQYF

D gene: NA
J gene: TRBJ1-2
V gene: TRBV7-9
clone size: NA
CDR3 DNA: TGTGCCAGCAGCCCAGGGGCGGGTGGCTACACCTTC
CDR3 protein: CASSPGAGGYTF

D gene: NA
J gene: TRBJ2-1
V gene: TRBV4-2
clone size: NA
CDR3 DNA: TGTGCCAGCAGCCAAGCTAGCGAGTCCTACAATGAGCAGTTCTTC
CDR3 protein: CASSQASESYNEQFF

D gene: TRBD2
J gene: TRBJ2-7
V gene: TRBV7-9
clone size: once
CDR3 DNA: TGTGCCAGCAGCAAGATAGCGGGAGACAACGAGCAGTACTTC
CDR3 protein: CASSKIAGDNEQYF

D gene: TRBD2
J gene: TRBJ2-3
V gene: TRBV18
clone size: NA
CDR3 DNA: TGTGCCAGCTCACCGGGGACTAGGCTGGGTGATACGCAGTATTTT
CDR3 protein: CASSPGTRLGDTQYF

D gene: NA
J gene: TRBJ2-1
V gene: TRBV2
clone size: NA
CDR3 DNA: TGTGCCAGCACCGGGCCGGGGAAAGGTGCGTACAATGAGCAGTTCTTC
CDR3 protein: CASTGPGKGAYNEQFF

D gene: TRBD1
J gene: TRBJ1-1
V gene: TRBV27
clone size: NA
CDR3 DNA: TGTGCCAGCAGTTTGTTAGGACAGGGTAAGACTGAAGCTTTCTTT
CDR3 protein: CASSLLGQGKTEAFF

D gene: NA
J gene: TRBJ2-1
V gene: TRBV6-5
clone size: NA
CDR3 DNA: TGTGCCAGCAGTCCCTGGACCCCGGACAATGAGCAGTTCTTC
CDR3 protein: CASSPWTPDNEQFF

D gene: NA
J gene: TRBJ2-5
V gene: TRBV15
clone size: NA
CDR3 DNA: TGTGCCACCAGCAGAGATCTTCGAGGGAGCGGGGAGACCCAGTACTTC
CDR3 protein: CATSRDLRGSGETQYF

D gene: NA
J gene: TRBJ1-1
V gene: TRBV28
clone size: NA
CDR3 DNA: TGTGCCATATCATACGAGGGGAACACTGAAGCTTTCTTT
CDR3 protein: CAISYEGNTEAFF

D gene: TRBD1
J gene: TRBJ2-1
V gene: TRBV11-2
clone size: NA
CDR3 DNA: TGTGCCAGCAGCGCGATGGGACAGGGGGCTAACTACAATGAGCAGTTCTTC
CDR3 protein: CASSAMGQGANYNEQFF

D gene: NA
J gene: TRBJ2-6
V gene: TRBV11-3
clone size: NA
CDR3 DNA: TGTGCCAGCAGCTTAGGTCCCTCTGGGGCCAACGTCCTGACTTTC
CDR3 protein: CASSLGPSGANVLTF

D gene: TRBD2
J gene: TRBJ2-3
V gene: TRBV14
clone size: NA
CDR3 DNA: TGTGCCAGCAGTCATAAAAAACCCTCCTTAGCGGGAAGTTTAAGAGATACGCAGTATTTT
CDR3 protein: CASSHKKPSLAGSLRDTQYF

D gene: TRBD1
J gene: TRBJ1-1
V gene: TRBV10-1
clone size: NA
CDR3 DNA: TGCGCCAGCAGTGGACAGGGGGAAGGAAACACTGAAGCTTTCTTT
CDR3 protein: CASSGQGEGNTEAFF

D gene: TRBD1
J gene: TRBJ2-4
V gene: TRBV29-1
clone size: once
CDR3 DNA: TGCAGCGCGGGACAGGGAGCCAAAAACATTCAGTACTTC
CDR3 protein: CSAGQGAKNIQYF

D gene: TRBD2
J gene: TRBJ2-1
V gene: TRBV23-1
clone size: once
CDR3 DNA: TGCGCCAGCAGTGGGGCGGGAGTTTACAATGAGCAGTTCTTC
CDR3 protein: CASSGAGVYNEQFF

D gene: NA
J gene: TRBJ2-1
V gene: TRBV2
clone size: once
CDR3 DNA: TGTGCCAGCGGCCCCTACAATGAGCAGTTCTTC
CDR3 protein: CASGPYNEQFF

D gene: TRBD2
J gene: TRBJ2-7
V gene: TRBV18
clone size: NA
CDR3 DNA: TGTGCCAGCTCACGCGGGGGAAGCTCCTACGAGCAGTACTTC
CDR3 protein: CASSRGGSSYEQYF

D gene: NA
J gene: TRBJ2-5
V gene: TRBV19
clone size: NA
CDR3 DNA: TGTGCCAGTAGTAAGGCAGAACTGCAAGAGACCCAGTACTTC
CDR3 protein: CASSKAELQETQYF

D gene: NA
J gene: TRBJ2-7
V gene: TRBV28
clone size: NA
CDR3 DNA: TGTGCCAGCAGTTTATACAGGGAGGGGGAGCAGTACTTC
CDR3 protein: CASSLYREGEQYF

D gene: TRBD1
J gene: TRBJ2-7
V gene: TRBV11-2
clone size: NA
CDR3 DNA: TGTGCCAGCAGCCCTGGGGACAGGGTTAACGAGCAGTACTTC
CDR3 protein: CASSPGDRVNEQYF

D gene: TRBD1
J gene: TRBJ1-2
V gene: TRBV6-4
clone size: NA
CDR3 DNA: TGTGCCAGCAGTAAGGACAGGGGGCGCCGGGGCTACACCTTC
CDR3 protein: CASSKDRGRRGYTF

D gene: NA
J gene: TRBJ2-7
V gene: TRBV29-1
clone size: NA
CDR3 DNA: TGCAGCTTTAGGTCACAGTCCTACGAGCAGTACTTC
CDR3 protein: CSFRSQSYEQYF

D gene: TRBD1
J gene: TRBJ1-5
V gene: TRBV5-8
clone size: NA
CDR3 DNA: TGTGCCAGCAGCGGGGGGACAGGTTCAAATCAGCCCCAGCATTTT
CDR3 protein: CASSGGTGSNQPQHF